This T cell receptor beta chain is drawn from a study of cytomegalovirus exposure and HLA in healthy donors. Across the study: Researchers found that about 82% of 398 genotyped donors fell within the Caucasian-associated ancestry cluster. Findings and caveats of the study: Productive rates of about 87% or about 30% were seen for most TCR beta V segments in an earlier analysis. A later analysis showed HLA-associated TCR beta chains outstripping equally common others in clonal expansion. TCR beta sequences reportedly predicted the HLA-A and HLA-B alleles of most subjects accurately.

The CDR3 length is 15 residues. J was trimmed by 3 bases and V by 6 bases; bases with no gene match: 5. The germline V gene encodes CDR1 MNHEY and CDR2 SVGAGI. About this clone itself: What it recognizes is unknown.

Both 60 Vbeta primers and 13 Jbeta primers went into the PCR. TCRdb's table, derived via immunoSEQ multiplex PCR, lists solely in-frame clones and lacks some. The sample has about 120,000 clones, approximately 68% seen once. Sequencing was performed on PBMCs. The origin of this receptor is a man aged 25 to 40 in good health and CMV-seropositive. The gene calls are TRBV6-5 and TRBJ2-2; 9 bases agree with TRBD1. The CDR3 sequence is CASRNRGRDTGELFF. CDR3 in DNA: TGTGCCAGCAGGAACAGGGGGCGGGACACCGGGGAGCTGTTTTTT.